The clone carrying this TCR beta chain has more than one count but fewer than ten. Its target is unknown. One junction end does not reproduce the germline sequence, and a read error may be involved. Construction of the TCRbeta library involved unique molecular identifiers. Using its own MiXCR run on the PCR reads, TCRdb lists one record per CDR3 protein. The data hold about 170,000 distinct CDR3 sequences, with approximately 12% observed a single time. CDR3 length: 17 amino acids. CDR1 is LGHDT and CDR2 is YNNKEL in the germline V gene (reference sequence). The data were obtained in a study of T-cell reconstitution after alpha-beta-depleted transplantation in children. Overall study results and limits: One year post-transplant, T-cell counts and diversity were largely derived from T cells produced anew.

The receptor was isolated from a boy aged 2 to 9 with acute myeloid leukemia, due to receive a stem cell transplant. V usage is TRBV3-1 and J usage is TRBJ2-1, with 7 bases fitting TRBD2. The starting material was PBMCs, obtained before TCRalphabeta/CD19-depleted stem cell transplant. DNA of the CDR3: TGTGCCAGCTGCCAAGGTTGGGACCGGGAGGCTTACAATGAGCAGTTCTTC. It is translated as CASCQGWDREAYNEQFF.